This T cell receptor (beta chain) was obtained from a study of follicular helper T cells after annual influenza vaccination. The CDR3 is 13 residues long. The germline V and J ends were trimmed by 4 bases and 2 bases, with 7 bases remaining between them. Germline V CDR1 and CDR2: KGHSH, LQKENI. Repertoires were generated with immunoSEQ multiplex PCR, while TCRdb's copy carries only in-frame clones and drops some. In the table there are 9,000 to 13,000 clones, approximately 82% of which are singletons. This clone was picked up one time. As to time point: 2014-2015 season, 7 days after vaccination. The specimen comprised CXCR5- memory CD4+ T cells sorted from blood, sampled 7 days after influenza vaccination. The chain couples TRBV18 to TRBJ2-3; D remains ambiguous. The receptor was derived from an adult who received the influenza vaccine. The CDR3 region is CASSRGDTDTQYF. Here the CDR3 DNA reads TGTGCCAGCTCACGTGGAGACACAGATACGCAGTATTTT.